Listed here is a single T cell receptor (beta chain). No antigen is known for it. Base quality data are lacking; no much larger clone is found one base away. Libraries were prepared through the immunoSEQ multiplex PCR assay. The multiplex PCR relied on a mix of 60 forward primers for TCR Vbeta segments and 13 reverse primers for TCR Jbeta segments. Amplification of the CDR3 region of rearranged TCR beta genes was performed with a multiplex PCR assay on genomic DNA. Amplified TCR beta libraries were sequenced as 87-base-pair reads on the Illumina HiSeq System. The authors processed their data as follows. A later analysis tallied around 87 million unique TCR beta chains across the 650 to 750 repertoires, and around 12 million of those chains were shared by two or more donors. A nearest-neighbor algorithm error-corrected the raw reads and collapsed the reads into unique sequences, merging closely related sequences to remove PCR and sequencing errors. V, D and J gene segments were assigned by aligning CDR3 sequences to IMGT reference sequences. For a sequence to be retained, at least a six-nucleotide match to both a V gene segment and a J gene segment was required. A rearrangement counted as productive if the CDR3 had no stop codons and remained in frame with V and J, and every other rearrangement counted as non-productive. CDR3 was defined according to IMGT convention as the region running from the second conserved V-encoded cysteine to the conserved J-encoded phenylalanine. The earlier analysis of about 590 of the donors excluded sequences that lacked an unambiguous match to a single V gene segment. An earlier analysis of around 600 of the donors classified V segments as functional when productive rearrangements were above 56.7% and as segregating when the standard deviation between donors was above 5%. A statistical classification framework was built for diagnosing cytomegalovirus status from the catalog of TCR beta chain sequences. A later analysis assigned V and J genes by comparing TCR nucleotide sequences with IMGT/GENE-DB human TR gene sequences. Using the TCRdist pipeline, a later analysis assigned CDR3 sequences along with most-parsimonious VDJ recombination scenarios. In a later analysis, each TCR beta chain was defined by its CDR3 amino acid sequence together with its V-gene family, and reads lacking a unique V-gene family were excluded. As a way to deal with suspected cross-contamination and a sequencing artifact, a later analysis dropped more than 500 nucleotide sequences that were highly shared and had low generation probability. In a later analysis, a clonal expansion index for each public chain was calculated from normalized within-repertoire ranks of inferred template counts. Generation probabilities in a later analysis came from a VDJ recombination model fitted to out-of-frame rearrangements, and those results were checked against IGoR. In a later analysis, hypergeometric tests were used to score TCR-TCR, TCR-HLA and TCR-CMV co-occurrence, with a repertoire-size bias correction applied to TCR pairs. In a later analysis, false discovery rates were estimated by permuting HLA or CMV assignments 20 times. In a later analysis, co-occurring TCRs were grouped with DBSCAN, and TCRdist sequence similarity was added when clustering was performed within HLA-allele-positive subsets. For co-occurrence clustering, repertoires with fewer than 30,000 or more than 120,000 public chains were excluded, along with a handful of repertoires with anomalous nucleotide sharing. TCRdb limited this immuneACCESS table to in-frame rearrangements with V and J called. A share of clones is missing; checked studies link under half to unresolved V genes, and the rest is unexplained. That table furnishes V, J and clone size, whereas the DNA furnished D and trimming. The sample table holds 100,000 to 150,000 clones, of which around 84% were seen once. 2% to 3% of the sample comes from the top ten.

The cohort comprised fewer than 700 healthy bone marrow donors. At the time of sampling, all cohort members were nominally healthy, though unrecorded immune exposures were likely present. The donor tested CMV seronegative and was one of the 352 seronegative cohort members. Every donor gave a peripheral blood sample, and the peripheral blood mononuclear cells from that sample were used for TCR beta sequencing. Genomic DNA extraction from the blood cell samples was performed with the Qiagen DNeasy Blood Extraction Kit. Looking up the germline V gene yields CDR1 MGHDK and CDR2 SYGVNS. Trimming costs V 3 bases and J 8 bases, and their ends lie 11 bases apart. Including cysteine and phenylalanine, the CDR3 has 14 amino acids. Just the 42-base CDR3 DNA is kept, in frame starting at base 1. This sample stems from a study of cytomegalovirus exposure and HLA in healthy donors (dated by TCRdb to about 2017). About the investigation overall: According to an earlier analysis of a few hundred of the donors, about 170 million T cells yielded approximately 120 million unique TCR beta sequences and roughly 280 Gb of sequence data. All discovery cohort repertoires had been generated on a single sequencing platform. The number of typed donors differed by locus: roughly 629-630 for A, B, C, DRB1 and DQB1; some 500 for DQA1; approximately 600 for DPA1; and some 450 for DPB1. A later analysis re-analyzed previously published TCR beta repertoires from hundreds of donors and added high-resolution HLA genotyping to study TCR occurrence patterns. Roughly 5 DR-DQ haplotypes were handled as single units for association and clustering because linkage in the cohort was strong. Across 300 to 500 genotyped donors of the cohort, an average of approximately 240,000 unique TCR beta nucleotide sequences per donor were sequenced, and approximately 17% of those sequences were non-productive. Genome-wide SNP genotypes for about three fifths of the 666 donors were used in a later genetic analysis, which treated that subset as a discovery cohort. In addition to the first cohort of 650 to 750 subjects, a separate validation cohort of under 150 different subjects was used. Donor age, sex, ethnicity and CMV serostatus were collected together with the repertoire data. To predict cytomegalovirus infection status, the study combined high-throughput TCR immunosequencing, statistical association of individual TCRs with disease status, and machine learning. Rather than drawing on any new phenotypic data, the later analysis identified candidate immune exposures from TCR beta sequences and the way those sequences occurred across donors. In an earlier analysis of 500 to 650 of the donors, high-throughput TCR beta sequencing was used to judge whether each TCR beta V gene segment behaved as functional or pseudogenic. Of the 350 to 450 genotyped donors, 65% to 90% were placed in the genetic ancestry cluster associated with self-reported Caucasian donors. HLA typing included class I and class II loci at four-digit resolution. The study used immunosequencing to profile the T cell repertoires of approximately 650 subjects and linked those repertoires to cytomegalovirus serostatus. The aim of the study was to test whether cataloging public T cell receptors could identify signatures of past pathogen exposure. About 300 gigabases of sequencing data and around 80 million unique TCR sequences made up an early release that covered roughly 670 HLA-typed donors.

What the research found in general, with its limitations: Presence/absence analyses assumed roughly uniform sequencing depth across donors, an assumption that may not hold. The study listed 150 to 200 TCR beta chains as associated with cytomegalovirus. Most TCR sequences were seen in very few donors, while some public TCRs were found in many individuals. A later analysis associated about 18,000 TCR beta sequences with specific HLA alleles at a false discovery rate of 0.05. A later analysis found that most CMV-associated TCR beta chains appeared HLA-restricted, with HLA associations seemingly driven largely by CMV exposure. A cluster of highly shared sequence variants was judged likely to be a technical artifact of the sequencing pipeline. Several of the top co-occurrence clusters appeared to be linked to parvovirus B19, influenza, CMV and Epstein-Barr virus, according to a later analysis. It was suggested by the authors that the approach could potentially be generalized to other disease states and immunological phenotypes. In a later analysis, the rate of TCR association differed among HLA loci, with DRB1 alleles having the most associated TCRs and HLA-C alleles having the fewest. The classifier was reported to diagnose cytomegalovirus status with high specificity and sensitivity in both the original and validation cohorts. A further reported finding was that TCR beta sequences accurately predicted the HLA-A and HLA-B alleles for most subjects in the first cohort. Compared with the 666-donor mean, donors in an Asian-associated ancestry cluster had fewer N-insertions in productive TCRs, according to a later genetic analysis. Compared with equally common non-associated chains, HLA-associated TCR beta chains in a later analysis were more clonally expanded and had lower generation probabilities. V-gene and J-gene trimming of TCR beta chains was associated with a missense DCLRE1C variant in a later genetic analysis, and the association was replicated in an independent cohort. HLA typing was unavailable for some donors at each locus, so association tests used only the typed subset. Over 15 rarely observed V segments, including chromosome 9 orphons, were excluded from the earlier analysis of approximately 600 of the donors because counts were too low. Some IMGT-functional V segments, including TRBV6-2 and TRBV6-3, could not be told apart with the 87-base-pair reads, so those segments were excluded. A few of the identified cytomegalovirus-associated TCR beta chains were confirmed in vitro to be specific for cytomegalovirus antigens. An earlier analysis of several hundred of the donors showed that most TCR beta V segments appeared in productive rearrangements either about 90% or about 30% of the time, which broadly matched IMGT annotations. In this cohort, only TCR beta chains were sequenced, and detectable features were limited by the absence of alpha or paired-chain data. Strong co-occurrence of HLA alleles, especially DR and DQ, made assigning TCR associations to individual alleles difficult. Correlated functional status among segregating V segments might reflect linkage disequilibrium, but an unknown experimental factor could not be ruled out. The only immune exposure information available for the cohort was CMV serostatus.

Sequences were obtained from PBMCs. The rearrangement combines TRBV25-1 with TRBJ1-6; possibly the D gene is TRBD1, per 6 matching bases. The receptor was isolated from a middle-aged man in good health and CMV-seronegative. The DNA is as follows: TGTGCCAGCAGTGATGTAGGGGGGGATTCACCCCTCCACTTT. The encoded protein is CASSDVGGDSPLHF.